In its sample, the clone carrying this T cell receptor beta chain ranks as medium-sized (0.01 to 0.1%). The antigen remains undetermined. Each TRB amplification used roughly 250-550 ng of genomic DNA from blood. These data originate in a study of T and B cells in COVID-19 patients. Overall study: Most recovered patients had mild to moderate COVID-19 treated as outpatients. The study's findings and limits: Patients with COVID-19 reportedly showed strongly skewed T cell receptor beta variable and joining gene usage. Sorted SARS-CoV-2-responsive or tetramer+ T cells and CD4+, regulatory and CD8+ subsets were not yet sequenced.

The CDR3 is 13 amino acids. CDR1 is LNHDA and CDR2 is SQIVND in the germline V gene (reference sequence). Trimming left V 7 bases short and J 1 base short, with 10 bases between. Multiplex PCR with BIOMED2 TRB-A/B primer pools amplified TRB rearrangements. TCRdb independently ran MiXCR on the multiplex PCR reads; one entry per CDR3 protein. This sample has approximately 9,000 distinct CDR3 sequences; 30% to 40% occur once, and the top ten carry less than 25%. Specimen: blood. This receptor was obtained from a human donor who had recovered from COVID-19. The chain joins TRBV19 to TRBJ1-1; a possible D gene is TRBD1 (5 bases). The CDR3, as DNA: TGTGCCAGTATGAACAGGCCGAACACTGAAGCTTTCTTT. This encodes CASMNRPNTEAFF.